The 22 T cell receptor beta chains below come from one sample, sequenced in a study of cytomegalovirus exposure and HLA in healthy donors. Amplification used 60 Vbeta primers and 13 Jbeta primers. Method: immunoSEQ multiplex PCR; TCRdb's copy keeps in-frame clones and lacks some. The data hold roughly 150,000 clones, with roughly 85% observed a single time. Sample: PBMCs. Source of these receptors: a male donor in good health and CMV-seropositive.

This chain links TRBV7-9 with TRBJ1-2; 8 bases are shared with TRBD1. This CDR3 comprises 14 residues. CDR1 is SEHNR, CDR2 FQNEAQ, per germline (reference sequence). The V and J ends lost 5 bases and 6 bases, in that order; junction bases with no gene match: 8. CDR3 residues: CASSVGQGTHGYTF. CDR3 nucleotides: TGTGCCAGCAGCGTCGGACAGGGTACCCATGGCTACACCTTC.

The chain recombines TRBV27 with TRBJ1-1; D is uncertain. Germline CDR1 MNHEY, CDR2 SMNVEV (reference sequence). The CDR3 has 13 residues. Trimming shortened V by 4 bases and J by 7 bases, and 13 bases separated the two germline ends. This CDR3 is CASSSPVTGEAFF. As DNA, the CDR3 is TGTGCCAGCAGTTCCCCGGTGACTGGTGAAGCTTTCTTT.

V gene TRBV6-5 combines with J gene TRBJ1-5, with D unresolved. The V end was cut by 6 bases, the J end by 0 bases, with 9 bases between. The CDR3 is 14 residues long. From germline, CDR1 is MNHEY and CDR2 SVGAGI. As DNA, the CDR3 is TGTGCCAGCAGGACACTTTATAGCAATCAGCCCCAGCATTTT. Protein: CASRTLYSNQPQHF.

The chain has TRBV15 and TRBJ2-5; perhaps TRBD2 as D (5 bases). Germline-derived CDR1 and CDR2 are LNHNV and YYDKDF (reference sequence). Trimming stripped 0 bases from V and 5 bases from J, with 13 bases between. This CDR3 is 15 amino acids long. CDR3: CATSRDSGITETQYF. CDR3 nucleotides: TGTGCCACCAGCAGAGATTCCGGGATTACGGAGACCCAGTACTTC.

In DNA, the CDR3 is TGTGCCAGCAGTCCGATCCTCAGGGGGCCAAGCAATCAGCCCCAGCATTTT. This sequence encodes CASSPILRGPSNQPQHF. V is TRBV27 and J is TRBJ1-5; 8 positions match TRBD1. The CDR3 is 17 residues long. The V gene's germline CDR1 is MNHEY and CDR2 SMNVEV (reference sequence). V was clipped by 5 bases and J by 1 base; unmatched bases: 10.

V is TRBV5-1 and J is TRBJ2-2; D is perhaps TRBD1 (5 bases). Trimming removed 3 bases from V and 1 base from J, with 10 bases in between. Germline-derived CDR1 and CDR2 are SGHRS and YFSETQ. The CDR3 is 15 amino acids. Written as DNA, the CDR3 is TGCGCCAGCAGCTCCTCAGGGTGGAACACCGGGGAGCTGTTTTTT. As protein: CASSSSGWNTGELFF.

The chain is built from TRBV9 and TRBJ2-1; unclear D gene. The CDR3 runs to 12 residues. V shed 4 bases and J shed 5 bases, with 7 bases lying between them. Germline V gene lookup returns CDR1 SGDLS and CDR2 YYNGEE. CDR3 DNA sequence: TGTGCCAGCAGCACCCGAGACAATGAGCAGTTCTTC. Its translation is CASSTRDNEQFF.

J is TRBJ1-6 and V is TRBV5-6; no firm D call. The germline V gene has CDR1 SGHDT and CDR2 YYEEEE. V was cut by 1 base and J by 3 bases, with 11 bases left in between. CDR3 length: 16 amino acids. In nucleotides, the CDR3 is TGTGCCAGCAGCTTGACGGGGTTCCACTATAATTCACCCCTCCACTTT. This gives the protein CASSLTGFHYNSPLHF.

The chain combines TRBV9 with TRBJ2-2; D might be TRBD2 (5 bases). Germline assignment: CDR1 SGDLS and CDR2 YYNGEE. Trimming took 4 bases from V and 5 from J, leaving 12 bases between them. This CDR3 comprises 14 residues. The CDR3 reads CASSPMTTTGELFF. CDR3 sequence (DNA): TGTGCCAGCAGCCCCATGACTACGACCGGGGAGCTGTTTTTT.

This clone was observed a few times. V is TRBV19 and J is TRBJ1-2, with D tentatively TRBD1 (6 bases). CDR1 and CDR2 from the germline V gene are LNHDA and SQIVND (reference sequence). There are 14 residues in the CDR3. V lost 5 bases, J lost 2 bases, and 12 bases lay in between. The CDR3 DNA reads TGTGCCAGTAGTGTACAGGGACAAAACTATGGCTACACCTTC. It codes for CASSVQGQNYGYTF.

This chain joins TRBV13 and TRBJ1-4; D gene uncertain. Germline assignment: CDR1 PRHDT and CDR2 FYEKMQ (reference sequence). The ends were cut back, 2 bases at V and 2 bases at J, with 6 bases in the middle. The CDR3 length is 14 residues. The CDR3 region is CASSLYQTNEKLFF. The CDR3 DNA is TGTGCCAGCAGCTTATACCAGACTAATGAAAAACTGTTTTTT.

The chain employs TRBV6-5 and TRBJ1-5, with no clear D. This CDR3 is built from 14 residues. Trimming shortened V by 6 bases and J by 3 bases, and 12 bases separated the two germline ends. Germline CDR1 reads MNHEY; CDR2 reads SVGAGI. CDR3 sequence (DNA): TGTGCCAGCAGAAACTCCGGTTTCAATCAGCCCCAGCATTTT. Its translation: CASRNSGFNQPQHF.

This chain uses TRBV18 with TRBJ2-7; 9 nucleotides agree with TRBD1. The V and J ends lost 3 bases and 4 bases, in that order; junction bases with no gene match: 7. Germline V gene lookup returns CDR1 KGHSH and CDR2 LQKENI. The length of the CDR3 is 15 residues. The CDR3 DNA is TGTGCCAGCTCACCGGGACAGGGTGAAGCTTACGAGCAGTACTTC. Translating gives CASSPGQGEAYEQYF.

The V and J genes are TRBV7-6 and TRBJ2-1; 10 positions match TRBD2. Unmatched junction bases numbered 4, after V lost 2 bases and J lost 6 bases. CDR1 SGHVS and CDR2 FNYEAQ come from the germline V gene. The CDR3 is 15 amino acids. This CDR3 is CASSLRAGGRNEQFF. The CDR3 DNA sequence: TGTGCCAGCAGCTTACGAGCGGGAGGGCGCAATGAGCAGTTCTTC.

This clone was detected once. V usage is TRBV5-1 and J usage is TRBJ1-1; 9 bases are a match to TRBD1. The germline gives CDR1 SGHRS, CDR2 YFSETQ. The trim removed 4 bases at V and 4 bases at J, leaving 14 bases unmatched. The CDR3 extends over 17 amino acids. The CDR3 region has the DNA TGCGCCAGCAGCGGCCGGACAGGGGTCGGGTCGGGCACTGAAGCTTTCTTT. Amino acids: CASSGRTGVGSGTEAFF. Full variable domain (rest looked up from reference TRBV5-1 and TRBJ1-1): KAGVTQTPRYLIKTRGQQVTLSCSPISGHRSVSWYQQTPGQGLQFLFEYFSETQRNKGNFPGRFSGRQFSNSRSEMNVSTLELGDSALYLCASSGRTGVGSGTEAFFGQGTRLTVV.

The chain has TRBV6-5 and TRBJ1-2; 9 bases are shared with TRBD1. Germline V gene lookup returns CDR1 MNHEY and CDR2 SVGAGI. CDR3 length: 16 amino acids. V dropped 2 bases and J dropped 5; count of bases not matched to a gene: 9. CDR3 sequence reads: CASSYVGTGTRYGYTF. Written as DNA, the CDR3 is TGTGCCAGCAGTTACGTGGGGACAGGGACTCGTTATGGCTACACCTTC.

The chain is built from TRBV10-3 and TRBJ2-2, with TRBD2 matching over 8 bases. The CDR3 runs to 13 residues. J was trimmed by 7 bases and V by 7 bases; bases with no gene match: 5. Germline V gives CDR1 ENHRY, CDR2 SYGVKD. The CDR3 nucleotides read TGTGCCATCACTACCAGCGGGAGCGGGGAGCTGTTTTTT. Its protein product is CAITTSGSGELFF.

V usage is TRBV28 and J usage is TRBJ1-1, with 7 bases aligning to TRBD1. The CDR3 sequence is 12 residues long. Germline CDR1 reads MDHEN; CDR2 reads SYDVKM. J was trimmed by 5 bases and V by 6 bases; bases with no gene match: 3. CDR3 DNA sequence: TGTGCCAGCAGACCACAGGGGACTGAAGCTTTCTTT. It yields the protein CASRPQGTEAFF.

This chain uses TRBV7-7 with TRBJ2-3; 8 bases fit TRBD1. CDR1 is SSHAT, CDR2 FNYEAQ, per germline (reference sequence). The CDR3 runs 13 residues. The trim removed 5 bases at V and 4 bases at J, leaving 2 bases unmatched. CDR3 protein: CASSPGQADTQYF. DNA for the CDR3: TGTGCCAGCAGCCCGGGACAGGCAGATACGCAGTATTTT.

This clone occurred once. V and J are TRBV13 and TRBJ2-7; the D is unclear. CDR1 is PRHDT and CDR2 is FYEKMQ in the germline V gene (reference sequence). The CDR3 runs 13 residues. Trimming stripped 5 bases from V and 6 bases from J, with 14 bases between. CDR3 coding DNA: TGTGCCAGCAGCCCCGCTAGTGGTCCCGAGCAGTACTTC. The encoded protein is CASSPASGPEQYF. Full variable domain (rest looked up from reference TRBV13 and TRBJ2-7): AAGVIQSPRHLIKEKRETATLKCYPIPRHDTVYWYQQGPGQDPQFLISFYEKMQSDKGSIPDRFSAQQFSDYHSELNMSSLELGDSALYFCASSPASGPEQYFGPGTRLTVT.

This chain connects TRBV5-4 to TRBJ2-3, with 7 bases aligning to TRBD2. The CDR3 contains 18 residues. Trimming removed 0 bases from V and 6 bases from J; junction bases left unmatched: 16. Germline CDR1 is SGHNT and CDR2 is YYREEE (reference sequence). The CDR3 reads CASSLDSGRAGIQDTQYF. For the CDR3, the DNA is TGTGCCAGCAGCTTGGATAGTGGGAGGGCCGGGATACAGGATACGCAGTATTTT.

This chain connects TRBV9 to TRBJ2-1; D is uncertain. V dropped 3 bases and J dropped 0 bases, with 7 bases sitting between them. CDR1 SGDLS and CDR2 YYNGEE come from the germline V gene. This CDR3 is 14 amino acids long. CDR3 bases: TGTGCCAGCAGCGCAGCTAGCTCCTACAATGAGCAGTTCTTC. Its translation is CASSAASSYNEQFF. Variable domain in full (rest from reference TRBV9 and TRBJ2-1): DSGVTQTPKHLITATGQRVTLRCSPRSGDLSVYWYQQSLDQGLQFLIQYYNGEERAKGNILERFSAQQFPDLHSELNLSSLELGDSALYFCASSAASSYNEQFFGPGTRLTVL.